The clone carrying this TCR beta chain was observed a few times. TCRdb reanalysed the RT-PCR reads using MiXCR and keeps one entry per CDR3 protein. Of about 620,000 distinct CDR3 sequences listed, about 11% are singletons. The entry originates in a study of response to subunit inactivated influenza vaccine. Germline loops: CDR1 MNHEY, CDR2 SVGAGI. The CDR3 is 17 amino acids. V lost 4 bases and J 0 bases, leaving 13 bases between the germline ends. This sample was also put to use in a study of T cells expressing NK-cell markers. From that paper: UMI-tagged 5'RACE template switching yielded the TCR beta cDNA.

The sequence came from a man aged 45-60 years who received an inactivated influenza vaccine. The genes are TRBV6-5 and TRBJ1-6; possibly TRBD1 for D (6 bases). The sample consisted of PBMCs from blood, taken on the day of vaccination. In nucleotides, the CDR3 is TGTGCCAGCAGTTCCCAGACAGGTGGCTCCTATAATTCACCCCTCCACTTT. As protein: CASSSQTGGSYNSPLHF.